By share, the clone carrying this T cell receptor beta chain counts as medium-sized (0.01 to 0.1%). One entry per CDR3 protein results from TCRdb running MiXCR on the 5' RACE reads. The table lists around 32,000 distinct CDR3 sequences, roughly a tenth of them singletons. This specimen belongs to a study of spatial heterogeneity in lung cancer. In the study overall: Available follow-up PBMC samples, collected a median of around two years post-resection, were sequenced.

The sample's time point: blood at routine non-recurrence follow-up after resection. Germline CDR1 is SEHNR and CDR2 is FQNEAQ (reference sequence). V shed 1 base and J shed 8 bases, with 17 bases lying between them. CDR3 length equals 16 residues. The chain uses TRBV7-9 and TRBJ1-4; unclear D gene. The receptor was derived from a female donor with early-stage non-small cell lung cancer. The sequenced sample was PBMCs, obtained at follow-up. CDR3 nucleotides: TGTGCCAGCAGCTTAGACGAGACACCCTGGGAGGAAAAACTGTTTTTT. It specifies CASSLDETPWEEKLFF.